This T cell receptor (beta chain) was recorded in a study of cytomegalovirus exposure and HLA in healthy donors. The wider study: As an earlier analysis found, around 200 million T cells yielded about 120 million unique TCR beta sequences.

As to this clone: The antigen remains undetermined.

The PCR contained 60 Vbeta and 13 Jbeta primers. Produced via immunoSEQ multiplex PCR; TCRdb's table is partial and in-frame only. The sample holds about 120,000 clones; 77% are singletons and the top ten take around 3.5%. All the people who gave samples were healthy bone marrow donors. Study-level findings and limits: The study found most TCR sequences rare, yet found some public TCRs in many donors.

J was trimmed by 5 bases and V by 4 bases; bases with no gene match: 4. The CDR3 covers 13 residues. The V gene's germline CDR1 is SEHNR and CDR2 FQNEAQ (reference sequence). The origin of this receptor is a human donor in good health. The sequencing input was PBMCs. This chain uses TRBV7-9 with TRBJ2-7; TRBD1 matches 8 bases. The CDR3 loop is CASSSWTGNEQYF. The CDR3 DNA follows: TGTGCCAGCAGCTCATGGACAGGGAACGAGCAGTACTTC. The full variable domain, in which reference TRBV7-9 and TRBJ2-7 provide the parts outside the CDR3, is DTGVSQNPRHKITKRGQNVTFRCDPISEHNRLYWYRQTLGQGPEFLTYFQNEAQLEKSRLLSDRFSAERPKGSFSTLEIQRTEQGDSAMYLCASSSWTGNEQYFGPGTRLTVT.